Included here is one T cell receptor (beta chain) sequence, with context. Its antigen is unknown. A read error may be the cause here, since a much bigger clone is one base away. The sample is drawn from a study of beta chain features in type 1 diabetes. Findings and limits, study-wide: Moderately but significantly shorter TCRB CDR3s were found in Type 1 diabetes patients in all four CD4+ subsets.

Every isolated RNA sample was fully reverse transcribed, so sequencing captured expressed TCRB transcripts. Measured with immunoSEQ multiplex PCR; TCRdb has only the in-frame clones, and not every one. The sample records a few hundred thousand clones, about 25% being singletons. Germline loops: CDR1 GTSNPN, CDR2 SVGIG (reference sequence). The CDR3 is 14 residues long. The receptor's source is a man between 25 and 39 years old in good health. The specimen was central memory CD4+ T cells from blood. The chain combines TRBV30 with TRBJ1-5, with D possibly matching TRBD1 (6 bases). CDR3 sequence: CARSGPGDGQPQHF. CDR3 in DNA: TGTGCCCGGAGTGGGCCAGGGGATGGCCAGCCCCAGCATTTT.